This entry features one T cell receptor beta chain sequence. The CDR3 length is 13 residues. In germline, CDR1 is SGHTA, CDR2 FQGTGA. The V gene end was trimmed by 4 bases and the J gene end by 15 bases; junction bases not matched to a gene: 7. This sample was taken from a study of cytomegalovirus exposure and HLA in healthy donors. Clones were read by immunoSEQ multiplex PCR, and TCRdb kept only the in-frame ones, dropping some. The sample shows 65,000 to 80,000 clones, roughly 94% of them seen only once. The sequence was collected from a woman aged 18-29 years in good health and CMV-seropositive. The J gene is TRBJ1-6, the V gene TRBV7-3; TRBD1 matches at 9 bases. The material sequenced was PBMCs. In nucleotides, the CDR3 is TGTGCCAGCAGCTGGGACAGGGAAAGGAACCTCCACTTT. Translation gives CASSWDRERNLHF. Supplemented by reference TRBV7-3 and TRBJ1-6, the full variable domain reads GAGVSQTPSNKVTEKGKYVELRCDPISGHTALYWYRQSLGQGPEFLIYFQGTGAADDSGLPNDRFFAVRPEGSVSTLKIQRTERGDSAVYLCASSWDRERNLHFGNGTRLTVT.